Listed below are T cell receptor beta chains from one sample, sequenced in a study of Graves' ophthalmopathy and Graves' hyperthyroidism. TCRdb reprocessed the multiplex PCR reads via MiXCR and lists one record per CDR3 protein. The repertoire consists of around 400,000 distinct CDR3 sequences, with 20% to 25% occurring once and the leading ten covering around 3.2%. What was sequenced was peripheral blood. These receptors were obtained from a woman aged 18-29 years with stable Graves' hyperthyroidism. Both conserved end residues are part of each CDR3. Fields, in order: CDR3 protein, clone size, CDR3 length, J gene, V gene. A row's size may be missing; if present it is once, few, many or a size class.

CASSKGAYEQYF	many	12	TRBJ2-7	TRBV11-2
CASSRFFDGYGYTF	few	14	TRBJ1-2	TRBV4-3
CASSRGGSGSLRTGELFF	many	18	TRBJ2-2	TRBV4-1
CASREGGPHEQYF	-	13	TRBJ2-7	TRBV6-1
CASSRTVDSNQPQHF	many	15	TRBJ1-5	TRBV12-3/TRBV12-4
CAWSVFSGTEAFF	once	13	TRBJ1-1	TRBV30
CSVGGVGADTGELFF	many	15	TRBJ2-2	TRBV29-1
CSVVTGGLYEQYF	many	13	TRBJ2-7	TRBV29-1
CASRNPGQPTEAFF	many	14	TRBJ1-1	TRBV6-1
CASSLSGTALHF	-	12	TRBJ1-6	TRBV19
CASSQVGGKAFF	few	12	TRBJ1-1	TRBV4-1
CASSFRQGSSGANVLTF	many	17	TRBJ2-6	TRBV28
CASSFAPRPLHF	few	12	TRBJ1-6	TRBV12-3/TRBV12-4
CASRDRDNLSYEQYF	many	15	TRBJ2-7	TRBV6-2/TRBV6-3
CSARVYHRGSWDQPQHF	-	17	TRBJ1-5	TRBV20-1
CASSYSQGGTGELFF	-	15	TRBJ2-2	TRBV6-5
CATSDPSGQGTYEQYF	-	16	TRBJ2-7	TRBV12-3/TRBV12-4
CSASGGNNSPLHF	few	13	TRBJ1-6	TRBV20-1
CTSSYLLSGDLFF	-	13	TRBJ2-2	TRBV5-1
CASSLLGGNTIYF	many	13	TRBJ1-3	TRBV12-3/TRBV12-4
CASSWTGVNSPLHF	many	14	TRBJ1-6	TRBV6-1
CSVEGPPAGTLSNQPQHF	many	18	TRBJ1-5	TRBV29-1
CASSLPGLAGETQYF	many	15	TRBJ2-5	TRBV12-3/TRBV12-4
CASSWDEGRTEAFF	-	14	TRBJ1-1	TRBV12-3/TRBV12-4
CASSSKYPGQGPHQPQHF	many	18	TRBJ1-5	TRBV7-8
CASSWGEGKPQHF	many	13	TRBJ1-5	TRBV7-2
CSALNPGGNQPQHF	-	14	TRBJ1-5	TRBV20-1
CASRQPGLGDEQYF	-	14	TRBJ2-7	TRBV12-3/TRBV12-4
CAWRDRNYGYTF	-	12	TRBJ1-2	TRBV30
CASSLTHEQYF	many	11	TRBJ2-7	TRBV12-3/TRBV12-4
CASSPPGTGGEEQYF	-	15	TRBJ2-7	TRBV16
CASSLIAGVETQYF	many	14	TRBJ2-5	TRBV5-1
CASSWGLGEQYF	-	12	TRBJ2-7	TRBV6-2/TRBV6-3
CASSLSFGGWDQPQHF	few	16	TRBJ1-5	TRBV6-1
CSARDTGGISAYGYTF	many	16	TRBJ1-2	TRBV20-1
CSVDRGYTF	-	9	TRBJ1-2	TRBV29-1
CASSYSNGGTEAFF	-	14	TRBJ1-1	TRBV6-5
CASSFGDGANVLTF	-	14	TRBJ2-6	TRBV27
CASSLGREGNQPQHF	-	15	TRBJ1-5	TRBV7-2
CSAREGAYTDTQYF	many	14	TRBJ2-3	TRBV20-1
CASSGRSLHEQYF	many	13	TRBJ2-7	TRBV10-2
CASSPDPGGQPQHF	-	14	TRBJ1-5	TRBV18
CASSQDGGRTDTQYF	few	15	TRBJ2-3	TRBV4-1
CSVELGGKETQYF	many	13	TRBJ2-5	TRBV29-1
CASSPRNQPQHF	many	12	TRBJ1-5	TRBV18
CASSRTVRWQYF	-	12	TRBJ2-7	TRBV2
CASSLDRGRSGAYGYTF	many	17	TRBJ1-2	TRBV11-2
CASKSVPGNTEAFF	few	14	TRBJ1-1	TRBV6-1
CASRSTGRFYGYTF	-	14	TRBJ1-2	TRBV27
CASTPHPGTSGTSSYEQYF	many	19	TRBJ2-7	TRBV6-5
CASSGFPHEQYF	many	12	TRBJ2-7	TRBV25-1
CASTLSWTLNF	-	11	TRBJ2-5	TRBV6-1
CSVDRGNTGNTEAFF	many	15	TRBJ1-1	TRBV29-1
CASSEQLASYDQYF	-	14	TRBJ2-7	TRBV6-1